This TCR beta chain was captured by sequencing in a study of technical replicates of blood from a handful of donors. Per the germline V gene, CDR1 is KGHSH and CDR2 is LQKENI. The CDR3 runs to 14 residues. Trimming cost V 7 bases and J 1 base, with 13 bases left between them. Libraries were prepared by immunoSEQ multiplex PCR; TCRdb keeps only in-frame clonotypes and omits some of them. This table holds tens of thousands of clones, around 95% found once. V is TRBV18 and J is TRBJ1-1; D unclear. The sequencing input was T cells isolated from PBMCs. The clonotype comes from a human donor in good health. The CDR3 region is CASLPVAENTEAFF. CDR3 nucleotides: TGTGCCAGCTTACCTGTGGCAGAGAACACTGAAGCTTTCTTT.